Below, 19 T cell receptor beta chains from the same sample are listed, as sequenced in a study of T-cell reconstitution after alpha-beta-depleted transplantation in children. The authors prepared the TCRbeta library with unique molecular identifiers. TCRdb re-called the PCR reads through MiXCR, storing one row per CDR3 protein. The data show about 350,000 distinct CDR3 sequences, with 10% to 15% seen just once and 4% to 5.5% held by the top ten. Sequenced material: PBMCs, taken from the stem cell graft. All receptors come from a human donor who donated a stem cell graft to a child with Fanconi anemia.

At least ten counts were recorded for this clonotype. For the CDR3, the DNA is TGCAGCGTCTTAGGCTCTGGAAACACCATATATTTT. Translation: CSVLGSGNTIYF. The gene calls are TRBV29-1 and TRBJ1-3; D remains ambiguous. Germline-derived CDR1 and CDR2 are SQVTM and ANQGSEA. The CDR3 sequence is 12 residues long. V gave up 6 bases and J gave up 0 bases, with 6 bases separating them.

The chain is built from TRBV12-5 and TRBJ2-1; D possibly matches TRBD1 or TRBD2 (6 bases each). The ends were cut back, 3 bases at V and 3 bases at J, with 27 bases in the middle. CDR3 length: 20 residues. Germline CDR1 LGHNT, CDR2 FRNRAP. CDR3 DNA: TGTGCTAGTGGTTTCCGGGGGTTACTTTCGGACAGCCATTACTACAATGAGCAGTTCTTC. Translating gives CASGFRGLLSDSHYYNEQFF.

In this sample, this clonotype turned up many times. This chain's CDR3 is CASRGTGGSYNEQFF. The CDR3 DNA follows: TGTGCCAGCAGGGGAACAGGGGGTTCCTACAATGAGCAGTTCTTC. The chain joins TRBV12-3 or TRBV12-4 to TRBJ2-1; 8 bases agree with TRBD1. The junction had 5 bases not matched to a gene; V was cut back by 6 bases and J by 1 base. The CDR3 is 15 residues long.

This clonotype was seen only a few times. The chain couples TRBV6-1 to TRBJ2-3; D is perhaps TRBD1 (6 bases). The germline gives CDR1 MNHNS, CDR2 SASEGT. This CDR3 has 15 amino acids. The V gene lost 5 bases and the J gene lost 1 base, with 13 bases spanning the gap. CDR3 sequence reads: CASSTSGARTDTQYF. In DNA, the CDR3 is TGTGCCAGCAGTACCTCAGGGGCCCGCACAGATACGCAGTATTTT.

The V gene is TRBV7-9, the J gene TRBJ1-2; no definite D call. Trimming cost V 5 bases and J 4 bases, with 14 bases left between them. Germline V lookup: CDR1 SEHNR, CDR2 FQNEAQ (reference sequence). The CDR3 is made up of 14 amino acids. The CDR3 region is CASSPTGEIYGYTF. CDR3 DNA sequence: TGTGCCAGCAGCCCGACGGGTGAGATCTATGGCTACACCTTC. Together with reference TRBV7-9 and TRBJ1-2, the CDR3 gives the full variable domain: DTGVSQNPRHKITKRGQNVTFRCDPISEHNRLYWYRQTLGQGPEFLTYFQNEAQLEKSRLLSDRFSAERPKGSFSTLEIQRTEQGDSAMYLCASSPTGEIYGYTFGSGTRLTVV.

The genes are TRBV6-6 and TRBJ1-3; D remains ambiguous. The CDR3 runs 10 residues. The V end lost 6 bases, the J end lost 8 bases, and 5 bases lay between the germline ends. Germline V CDR1 and CDR2: MNHNY, SVGAGI (reference sequence). CDR3 sequence reads: CASSRDTIYF. DNA of the CDR3: TGTGCCAGCAGCCGGGACACCATATATTTT.

A few counts support this clonotype. This chain connects TRBV29-1 to TRBJ2-3, with D possibly being TRBD1 (6 bases). Deletions cut 7 bases from V and 4 bases from J, with 18 bases between. Germline V gene sequence: CDR1 SQVTM, CDR2 ANQGSEA. The CDR3 is made up of 14 amino acids. This chain's CDR3 is CSAATGSGADTQYF. Here the CDR3 DNA reads TGCAGCGCTGCTACAGGGTCAGGGGCAGATACGCAGTATTTT.

This clonotype was seen more than once but under ten times. The rearrangement joins TRBV12-3 or TRBV12-4 to TRBJ1-2; unclear D gene. Deletions cut 5 bases from V and 4 bases from J, with 8 bases between. This CDR3 has 12 amino acids. CDR3 protein: CASSPGFYGYTF. For the CDR3, the DNA is TGTGCCAGCAGTCCGGGATTCTATGGCTACACCTTC.

The table lists this clonotype with a few counts. The chain combines TRBV2 with TRBJ2-3, with TRBD2 matching over 8 bases. Germline lookup yields CDR1 SNHLY and CDR2 FYNNEI. After removal of 7 bases from V and 3 bases from J, the junction contained 6 bases not matched to a gene. There are 14 residues in the CDR3. CDR3 protein: CASNVAGRTDTQYF. CDR3 nucleotide sequence: TGTGCCAGCAATGTAGCGGGGAGGACAGATACGCAGTATTTT.

This clonotype was counted only a few times. The chain links TRBV6-5 to TRBJ1-1; possibly TRBD1 for D (5 bases). Trimming stripped 8 bases from V and 8 bases from J, with 12 bases between. The germline V gene has CDR1 MNHEY and CDR2 SVGAGI. This CDR3 has 11 residues. In DNA, the CDR3 is TGTGCCAGCCAACAGGCCCAAGAAGCTTTCTTT. It codes for CASQQAQEAFF.

This clonotype has only a few counts. The rearrangement links TRBV6-5 to TRBJ2-7; D is ambiguous. The CDR3 has 13 residues. Germline-derived CDR1 and CDR2 are MNHEY and SVGAGI. Trimming left V 1 base short and J 4 bases short, with 8 bases between. CDR3 residues: CASSYYPGYEQYV. CDR3 sequence (DNA): TGTGCCAGCAGTTACTACCCAGGTTACGAGCAGTACGTC.

The J gene is TRBJ1-2, the V gene TRBV18; 9 bases are shared with TRBD1. V shed 2 bases and J 8 bases; nucleotides not matched to a gene: 9. This CDR3 is built from 15 residues. Germline CDR1 KGHSH, CDR2 LQKENI. CDR3 loop: CASSPGPTGGWGYTF. The CDR3 nucleotides read TGTGCCAGCTCACCAGGACCAACAGGGGGCTGGGGCTACACCTTC.

The J gene is TRBJ2-5, the V gene TRBV7-6, with TRBD2 matching 7 bases. The CDR3 is 13 residues long. V gave up 7 bases and J gave up 5 bases; unmatched junction bases: 7. From germline, CDR1 is SGHVS and CDR2 FNYEAQ. CDR3 residues: CASTLSGPETQYF. The CDR3 DNA sequence: TGTGCCAGCACCCTTAGCGGGCCGGAGACCCAGTACTTC.

This clonotype came up many times. The rearrangement joins TRBV24-1 to TRBJ2-1, with no clear D. This CDR3 region has 15 residues. The V and J ends lost 2 bases and 3 bases respectively, with 10 bases between them. Germline CDR1 KGHDR, CDR2 SFDVKD. For the CDR3, the DNA is TGTGCCACCAGTGATTCAGGCCCGCTCTACAATGAGCAGTTCTTC. Amino acid sequence: CATSDSGPLYNEQFF.

The chain links TRBV12-3 or TRBV12-4 to TRBJ2-7; D gene uncertain. The CDR3 is 13 amino acids. The V and J ends lost 2 bases and 7 bases respectively, with 12 bases between them. CDR3 amino acids: CASSLFGSREQYF. CDR3 coding DNA: TGTGCCAGCAGTTTATTCGGGTCCCGGGAGCAGTACTTC.

The chain couples TRBV19 to TRBJ1-2, with a tentative D call TRBD1 (5 bases). Germline V lookup: CDR1 LNHDA, CDR2 SQIVND (reference sequence). This CDR3 has 12 amino acids. V was cut by 1 base and J by 7 bases, with 7 bases left in between. CDR3 in amino acids: CASSIGGTGYTF. The CDR3, as DNA: TGTGCCAGTAGTATAGGTGGGACTGGCTACACCTTC.

In its sample, this clonotype was seen a few times. V usage is TRBV5-1 and J usage is TRBJ2-1; 9 bases agree with TRBD2. The CDR3 extends over 16 amino acids. Germline V CDR1 and CDR2: SGHRS, YFSETQ. The ends lost 4 bases at V and 2 bases at J; junction bases unmatched: 7. In nucleotides, the CDR3 is TGCGCCAGCAGCCATAATGCGGGGGGGGCCTACAATGAGCAGTTCTTC. Translated, it gives CASSHNAGGAYNEQFF.

The rearrangement uses TRBV24-1 and TRBJ1-4; D might be TRBD1 (5 bases). This CDR3 spans 18 amino acids. V was pared by 2 bases and J by 5 bases, with 20 bases between. Germline CDR1 reads KGHDR; CDR2 reads SFDVKD. The CDR3 region is CATSDSRSEGLENEKLFF. The CDR3 DNA is TGTGCCACCAGTGATTCCCGTTCAGAGGGACTCGAGAATGAAAAACTGTTTTTT.

This clonotype appeared a few times. The chain recombines TRBV7-2 with TRBJ1-1; D perhaps matches TRBD1 (5 bases). This CDR3 spans 17 amino acids. V lost 0 bases and J 3 bases, leaving 17 bases between the germline ends. Germline-derived CDR1 and CDR2 are SGHTA and FQGNSA. The CDR3 here is CASSLAGAGPPDTEAFF. For the CDR3, the DNA is TGTGCCAGCAGCTTAGCTGGTGCAGGGCCCCCGGACACTGAAGCTTTCTTT. The full variable domain, with the rest looked up from reference TRBV7-2 and TRBJ1-1, is GAGVSQSPSNKVTEKGKDVELRCDPISGHTALYWYRQSLGQGLEFLIYFQGNSAPDKSGLPSDRFSAERTGGSVSTLTIQRTQQEDSAVYLCASSLAGAGPPDTEAFFGQGTRLTVV.